This T cell receptor beta chain was observed in a study of blood T cells in healthy people across ages (dated by TCRdb to about 2015). Regarding the research as a whole: In model experiments, template switching captured about one uniquely barcoded TCR beta cDNA molecule for every two T cells. The donors were divided into four age groups: young (average around 16 years), middle-aged (roughly 42), aged (approximately 62) and long-lived (approximately 74). Using deep sequencing normalized with unique cDNA molecular identifiers, the study measured how TCR beta repertoire diversity changes with age. To avoid experimental bias, donors of different ages were spread randomly across the sequencing lanes. Using the same blood draw, the study looked at two additional independent replicas of 1 million unique cDNA reads for two donors, one aged 18 to 30 and the other aged 80 or older.

To prepare the library, 5' RACE was applied. Sequencing was carried out with an Illumina HiSeq 2500. A second PCR of roughly 7 to 12 cycles was performed with a sample-barcoded 5' primer and a J-beta primer mix. A unique molecular identifier was introduced onto each TCR beta cDNA molecule by a template-switch 5' adaptor carrying 12 random nucleotides. Each sample yielded at least 2.5 million CDR3-containing paired-end reads. All of the RNA was converted into first-strand cDNA using the Mint cDNA synthesis kit, with a TRBC-specific oligonucleotide serving as the primer. After uracil-DNA glycosylase treatment, a first 18-cycle PCR used universal primers M1SS and BC2_uni_R on all cDNA. As for how the authors treated the data: For normalization, 1 million high-quality reads were randomly selected from each sample, with every read carrying a distinct molecular identifier. Instead of being binned into consensus sequences, reads with shared molecular identifiers were discarded. MiTCR, set to a Q25 quality threshold and the strictest error-elimination algorithm, was used for CDR3 identification, clonotype clustering and error correction. Lower-bound total TCR beta diversity was estimated with a nonparametric unseen species model using Euler transformation. TCRdb ran its own pipeline on the public reads, namely fastp trimming at Q25 and MiXCR clone calling, and kept in-frame beta chains. A single entry per CDR3 protein holds the most common genes and DNA from its merged rows. These V and J calls derive from TCRdb rather than the authors' analysis. The sample contains about 640,000 distinct CDR3 sequences, around three fifths of them found a single time. The ten largest clones represent about two fifths of the sample.

Only one count was recorded for this clonotype. This receptor's antigen is unknown. The record has no base qualities; no much larger clone is one base away. On its own, one read is weak support. The paper as a whole reports these results and caveats: Because the CMV infection status of the donors was unknown, age-related changes in expanded clonotypes may potentially have been confounded. Observed TCR beta diversity per million T cells fell roughly linearly with age, and a significant reduction was already apparent by age approximately 41. Because profiling used bulk unsorted PBMCs, naive and antigen-experienced compartments could not be compared conclusively. Compared with the aged group, more naive CD4+ T cells, fewer expanded clones and increased TCR diversity were shown by the long-lived group, suggesting age selection. Estimates of total diversity from one million sequenced T cells were regarded as lower bounds and underestimates. Observed TCR beta diversity correlated strongly with the percentage of naive T cells measured by flow cytometry.

Measured from the cysteine to the phenylalanine, the CDR3 is 14 residues long. Kept here is only the CDR3 DNA, which spans 42 bases and is read in frame from base 1. At the junction V is shortened by 5 bases and J by 5 bases; bases outside the gene matches: 6. CDR1 and CDR2 were assigned from the germline V gene (reference sequence) as SGHKS and YYEKEE. The 39 donors, aged about 6 to 95 years, were systemically healthy Caucasian individuals from Russia. Ten milliliters of peripheral blood were collected from each donor into EDTA-treated Vacutainer tubes. Ficoll-Paque density-gradient centrifugation was used to isolate PBMCs, with at least 6.5 million per sample. Total RNA was extracted from PBMCs with Trizol reagent, with at least 6 micrograms obtained per sample. The percentages of naive CD45RAhigh/CD27high T cells were determined by flow cytometry on a PBMC aliquot from every donor.

The sequencing sample was made of blood. Here the chain combines TRBV5-5 and TRBJ2-3; 9 bases in the junction line up with TRBD2. The clonotype was recovered from a man aged 60-69 years in good health. The sequenced DNA: TGTGCCAGCAGATTAGCGGGGGCGGGAGATACGCAGTATTTT. The translation is CASRLAGAGDTQYF.